This T cell receptor beta chain was found in a study of T cells in Graves' hyperthyroidism and ophthalmopathy. General observations from the study: Most thyroid clonotypes expanded above 0.001 appeared in blood too. Researchers report that a 13 V-J model separated ophthalmopathy from stable hyperthyroidism.

Disease duration was under 3 months in the ophthalmopathy patients, who also had a Clinical Activity Score of at least 3 and a NOSPECS grade of at least 4. Amplified TCR beta CDR3 regions came from RNA transcripts. Initially, a first-round RT-PCR of the TCR CDR3 employed the HTBI primer set. TCRdb reprocessed the multiplex PCR reads via MiXCR and lists one record per CDR3 protein. The sample has approximately 620,000 distinct CDR3 sequences, roughly a sixth seen once. In germline, CDR1 is MNHNS, CDR2 SASEGT. V was shortened by 8 bases and J by 6 bases, with 17 bases between the two germline ends. The CDR3 is 14 residues long. Concerning this clonotype itself: Antigen specificity is unknown.

V and J are TRBV6-1 and TRBJ1-5; TRBD1 might be the D (6 bases). This clonotype originated in a woman in her thirties or forties with Graves' ophthalmopathy. The specimen was blood. The CDR3 loop reads CASEGGGSIQPQHF. CDR3 bases: TGTGCCAGCGAAGGGGGGGGTTCGATTCAGCCCCAGCATTTT.